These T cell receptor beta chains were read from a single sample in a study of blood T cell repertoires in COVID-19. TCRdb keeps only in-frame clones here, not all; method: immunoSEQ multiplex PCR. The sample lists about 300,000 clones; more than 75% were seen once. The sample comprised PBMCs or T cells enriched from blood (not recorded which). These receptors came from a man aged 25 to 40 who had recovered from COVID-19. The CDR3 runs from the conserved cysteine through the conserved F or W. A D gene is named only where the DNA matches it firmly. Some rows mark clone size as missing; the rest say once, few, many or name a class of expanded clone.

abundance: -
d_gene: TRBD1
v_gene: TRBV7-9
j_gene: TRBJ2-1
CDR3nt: TGTGCCAGCAGAAAGGACAGGGCCAATGAGCAGTTCTTC
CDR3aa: CASRKDRANEQFF

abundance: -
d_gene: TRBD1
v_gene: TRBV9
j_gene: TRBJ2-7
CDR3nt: TGTGCCAGCAGCCCTGGACAGGGGGCATATTACGAGCAGTACTTC
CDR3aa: CASSPGQGAYYEQYF

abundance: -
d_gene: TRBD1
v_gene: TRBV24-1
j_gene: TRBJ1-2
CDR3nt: TGTGCCACCAGTGATACCCCCGGGACAGGGTCGGGAGGCTACACCTTC
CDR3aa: CATSDTPGTGSGGYTF

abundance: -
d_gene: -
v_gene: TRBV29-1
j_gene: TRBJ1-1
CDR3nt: TGCAGCGCAAGAATGGGGGGAAGGTTAGGCACTGAAGCTTTCTTT
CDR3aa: CSARMGGRLGTEAFF

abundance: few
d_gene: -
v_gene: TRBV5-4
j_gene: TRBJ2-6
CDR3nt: TGTGCCAGCAGCTTGCGTCCAGGGGGGTATGGGGCCAACGTCCTGACTTTC
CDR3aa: CASSLRPGGYGANVLTF

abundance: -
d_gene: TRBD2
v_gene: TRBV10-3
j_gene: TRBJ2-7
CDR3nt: TGTGCCACGCTCGTCGCGGGAGGGTCCGGCGAGCAGTACTTC
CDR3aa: CATLVAGGSGEQYF

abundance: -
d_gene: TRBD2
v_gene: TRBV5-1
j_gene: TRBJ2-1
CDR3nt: TGCGCCAGCCATGGAGCGGGGGAGTTATCCTACAATGAGCAGTTCTTC
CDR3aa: CASHGAGELSYNEQFF

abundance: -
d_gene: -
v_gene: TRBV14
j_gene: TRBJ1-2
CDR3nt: TGTGCCAGCAGCCAAAACCCAGGCTATGGCTACACCTTC
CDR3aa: CASSQNPGYGYTF

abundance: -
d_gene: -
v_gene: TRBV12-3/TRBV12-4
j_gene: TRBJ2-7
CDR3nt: TGTGCCAGCAGTGGCGGTAGCTCCTACGAGCAGTACTTC
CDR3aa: CASSGGSSYEQYF

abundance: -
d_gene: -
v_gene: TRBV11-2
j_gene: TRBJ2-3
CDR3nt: TGTGCCAGCAGCTCGATTAGAGCGGTGGAGGGTACGCAGTATTTT
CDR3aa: CASSSIRAVEGTQYF

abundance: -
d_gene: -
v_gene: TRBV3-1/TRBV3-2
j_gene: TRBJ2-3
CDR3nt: TGTGCCAGCAGCCAAGCCTTAGATACGCAGTATTTT
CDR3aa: CASSQALDTQYF

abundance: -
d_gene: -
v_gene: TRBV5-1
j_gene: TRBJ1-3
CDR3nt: TGCGCCAGCAGCCCGAGGGTATTCTCTGGAAACACCATATATTTT
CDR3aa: CASSPRVFSGNTIYF

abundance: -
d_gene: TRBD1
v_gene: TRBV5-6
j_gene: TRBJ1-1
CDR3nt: TGTGCCAGCAGCGGGGGGACAGTGGCCCCCACTGAAGCTTTCTTT
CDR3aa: CASSGGTVAPTEAFF

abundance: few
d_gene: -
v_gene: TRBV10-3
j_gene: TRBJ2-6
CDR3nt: TGTGCCATCAGGGAGAGCACTGGGGCCAACGTCCTGACTTTC
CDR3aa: CAIRESTGANVLTF

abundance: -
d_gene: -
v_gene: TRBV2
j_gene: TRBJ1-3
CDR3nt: TGTGCCGGAGCGTTGCTGAACTCTGGAAACACCATATATTTT
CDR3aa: CAGALLNSGNTIYF

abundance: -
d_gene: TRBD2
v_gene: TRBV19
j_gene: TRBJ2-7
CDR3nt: TGTGCCAGTAGTAATAAGGGGAGCGGGAGCCCTCCCTACGAGCAGTACTTC
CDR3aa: CASSNKGSGSPPYEQYF

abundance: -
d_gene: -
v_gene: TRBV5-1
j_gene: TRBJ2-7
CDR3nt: TGCGCCAGCAGCTTGGAGGTAGCCGCCTCCTACGAGCAGTACTTC
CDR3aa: CASSLEVAASYEQYF

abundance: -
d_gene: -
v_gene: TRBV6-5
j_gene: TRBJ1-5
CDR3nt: TGTGCCAGCAGCCTCCGACAGAATAGCAATCAGCCCCAGCATTTT
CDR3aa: CASSLRQNSNQPQHF

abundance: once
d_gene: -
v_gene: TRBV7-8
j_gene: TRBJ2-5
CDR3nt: TGTGCCAGCAGCTTAGCGGTGGGGGCGCAAAAGACCCAGTACTTC
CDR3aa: CASSLAVGAQKTQYF

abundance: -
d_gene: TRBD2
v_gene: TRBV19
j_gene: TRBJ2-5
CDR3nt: TGTGCCAGTAGTCTGACCCAGCTTTGGAGGGGGGGACTAGCGGGAGCGGCGGAGACCCAGTACTTC
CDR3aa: CASSLTQLWRGGLAGAAETQYF

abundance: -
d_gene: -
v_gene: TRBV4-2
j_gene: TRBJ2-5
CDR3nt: TGTGCCAGCAGCCAAGGGAGGTCGAGGGAGACCCAGTACTTC
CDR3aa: CASSQGRSRETQYF

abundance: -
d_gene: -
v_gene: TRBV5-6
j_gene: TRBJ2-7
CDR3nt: TGTGCCAGCAGCTTGGGAAACAGTAGGAGGGAGTACTTC
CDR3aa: CASSLGNSRREYF

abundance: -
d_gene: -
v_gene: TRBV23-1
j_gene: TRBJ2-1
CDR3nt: TGCGCCAGCAGTCAATGCAGGGCTAGCTCCTACAATGAGCAGTTCTTC
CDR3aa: CASSQCRASSYNEQFF

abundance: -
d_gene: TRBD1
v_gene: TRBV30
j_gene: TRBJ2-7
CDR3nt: TGTGCGGGGGACCTCCGGGACAGCCTCTACGAGCAGTACTTC
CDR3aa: CAGDLRDSLYEQYF

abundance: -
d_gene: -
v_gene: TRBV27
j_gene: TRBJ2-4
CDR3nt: TGTGCCAGCAGTCCTCTGGCGGGTTCGGCCAAAAACATTCAGTACTTC
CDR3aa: CASSPLAGSAKNIQYF

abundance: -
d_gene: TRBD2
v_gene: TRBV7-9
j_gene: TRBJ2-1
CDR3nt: TGTGCCAGCAGCCTACTAGCGATGAATGAGCAGTTCTTC
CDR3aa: CASSLLAMNEQFF